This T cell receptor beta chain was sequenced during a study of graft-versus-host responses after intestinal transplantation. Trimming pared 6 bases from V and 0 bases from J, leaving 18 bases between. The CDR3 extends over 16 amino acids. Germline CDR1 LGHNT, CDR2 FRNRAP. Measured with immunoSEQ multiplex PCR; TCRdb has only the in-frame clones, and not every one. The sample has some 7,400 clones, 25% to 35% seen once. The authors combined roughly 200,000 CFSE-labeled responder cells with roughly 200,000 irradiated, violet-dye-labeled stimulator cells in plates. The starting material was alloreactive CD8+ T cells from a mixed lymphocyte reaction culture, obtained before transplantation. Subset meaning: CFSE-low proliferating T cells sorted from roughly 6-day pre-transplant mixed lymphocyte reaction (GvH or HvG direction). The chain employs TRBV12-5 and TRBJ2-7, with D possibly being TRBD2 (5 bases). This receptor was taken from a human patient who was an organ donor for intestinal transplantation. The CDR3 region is CASGKFSVQSSYEQYF. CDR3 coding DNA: TGTGCTAGTGGGAAATTTAGCGTTCAAAGCTCCTACGAGCAGTACTTC.